This T cell receptor (beta chain) was obtained from a study of T cell responses to AZD1222 COVID-19 vaccine. Libraries were prepared by immunoSEQ multiplex PCR; TCRdb keeps only in-frame clonotypes and omits some of them. The table includes 70,000 to 95,000 clones, around nine tenths detected once. The material sequenced was peripheral blood, taken 28 days after the second AZD1222 dose. The receptor was derived from an adult who received the AZD1222 COVID-19 vaccine.

CDR3 nucleotide sequence: TGTGCCAGCAGCCCCACTAGCGGGAGCACAGATACGCAGTATTTT. It yields the protein CASSPTSGSTDTQYF. The rearrangement joins TRBV6-2 or TRBV6-3 to TRBJ2-3; 9 bases are shared with TRBD2. Germline V gives CDR1 MNHEY, CDR2 SVGEGT. V lost 6 bases and J lost 0; bases outside the gene matches: 4. The CDR3 has 15 amino acids.